The 14 T cell receptor beta chains given below trace back to one sample, sequenced in a study of control samples from healthy donors and cancer patients. Sequenced by immunoSEQ multiplex PCR; TCRdb stores in-frame clones only, minus some. The sample includes around 19,000 clones, approximately 90% of them seen just once. Material for sequencing was PBMCs. Receptor source: a woman aged 55-69 years with head and neck cancer.

The chain has TRBV7-8 and TRBJ2-7; D gene ambiguous. Between the trimmed V and J ends, which lost 5 bases and 2 bases, there was a span of 7 bases. Looked up from germline, CDR1 is SGHVS and CDR2 is FQNEAQ. The length of the CDR3 is 12 residues. The CDR3 is CASSPGPYEQYF. Written as DNA, the CDR3 is TGTGCCAGCAGCCCAGGACCCTACGAGCAGTACTTC.

The V and J genes are TRBV27 and TRBJ2-1, with D unclear. V was trimmed by 6 bases and J by 0 bases, leaving 9 bases between them. The CDR3 has 14 amino acids. CDR1 and CDR2 from the germline V gene are MNHEY and SMNVEV (reference sequence). This chain's CDR3 is CASSKVSSYNEQFF. DNA of the CDR3: TGTGCCAGCAGCAAGGTCAGCTCCTACAATGAGCAGTTCTTC.

V is TRBV6-5 and J is TRBJ1-2, with a weak D call TRBD1 (6 bases). This CDR3 has 14 amino acids. From germline, CDR1 is MNHEY and CDR2 SVGAGI. Between the trimmed V and J ends, which lost 6 bases and 6 bases, there was a span of 17 bases. As DNA, the CDR3 is TGTGCCAGCAGCAACTACAAACAGGGAAATGGCTACACCTTC. It encodes CASSNYKQGNGYTF.

The V gene is TRBV6-5, the J gene TRBJ2-7; 10 bases agree with TRBD1. This CDR3 region has 14 residues. The V segment lost 6 bases and the J segment 3 bases; nucleotides outside the gene matches: 5. CDR1 and CDR2 from the germline V gene are MNHEY and SVGAGI. For the CDR3, the DNA is TGTGCCAGCAGAGCGGGACAGGGGATCTACGAGCAGTACTTC. This sequence encodes CASRAGQGIYEQYF.

The genes are TRBV6-5 and TRBJ1-3, with D maybe TRBD1 (6 bases). V was cut by 6 bases and J by 1 base, with 7 bases left in between. Per germline, CDR1 MNHEY and CDR2 SVGAGI. CDR3 size: 13 residues. This CDR3 is CASSQGSGNTIYF. The CDR3 nucleotides read TGTGCCAGCAGCCAGGGGTCTGGAAACACCATATATTTT.

This sequence joins TRBV5-1 and TRBJ2-3, with TRBD2 matching over 13 bases. Unmatched junction bases numbered 13, after V lost 4 bases and J lost 8 bases. Looked up from germline, CDR1 is SGHRS and CDR2 is YFSETQ. The CDR3 contains 17 residues. CDR3 sequence (DNA): TGCGCCAGCAGCATCGGGACTAGCGGGGCCGGGGGGGGTACGCAGTATTTT. It yields the protein CASSIGTSGAGGGTQYF.

The V and J genes are TRBV19 and TRBJ1-2; D gene ambiguous. Trimming stripped 6 bases from V and 6 bases from J, with 5 bases between. Germline V gene data show CDR1 as LNHDA and CDR2 as SQIVND (reference sequence). The CDR3 is made up of 10 amino acids. The CDR3 DNA sequence: TGTGCCAGTAGAGGCAATGGCTACACCTTC. Translation: CASRGNGYTF.

The V gene is TRBV3-1 (or the pseudogene TRBV3-2), the J gene TRBJ2-3; 10 nucleotides agree with TRBD2. V shed 2 bases, J shed 4 bases, and the junction held 6 bases outside the gene matches. Germline values: CDR1 LGHDT, CDR2 YNNKEL (reference sequence). This CDR3 has 16 residues. The CDR3 DNA reads as TGTGCCAGCAGCCAAAGAGCTAGCGGGAGTGCAGATACGCAGTATTTT. This translates into CASSQRASGSADTQYF.

The chain uses TRBV27 and TRBJ1-1; D gene ambiguous. V was pared by 1 base and J by 2 bases, with 8 bases between. CDR3 length: 14 residues. CDR1 MNHEY and CDR2 SMNVEV come from the germline V gene (reference sequence). The CDR3 is CASSLFFGNTEAFF. CDR3 coding DNA: TGTGCCAGCAGTTTATTTTTTGGTAACACTGAAGCTTTCTTT.

This chain uses TRBV15 with TRBJ2-1; D might be TRBD1 (5 bases). The V end was cut by 0 bases, the J end by 4 bases, with 10 bases between. The CDR3 totals 15 residues. The germline V gene has CDR1 LNHNV and CDR2 YYDKDF (reference sequence). This CDR3 reads CATSRDQRQYNEQFF. The CDR3, as DNA: TGTGCCACCAGCAGAGATCAAAGACAGTACAATGAGCAGTTCTTC.

On this clone: Other DNA sequences within the sample encode an identical CDR3. The V gene is TRBV16, the J gene TRBJ1-2; D gene ambiguous. This CDR3 has 13 amino acids. V lost 0 bases and J 8 bases, leaving 10 bases between the germline ends. The germline V gene has CDR1 KGHSY and CDR2 FQNENV. The CDR3 sequence is CASSQSAGLGYTF. The CDR3 nucleotides are TGTGCCAGCAGCCAATCAGCCGGTTTGGGCTACACCTTC.

This chain joins TRBV27 and TRBJ2-1; TRBD1 matches at 10 bases. The CDR3 sequence is 17 residues long. The germline V gene has CDR1 MNHEY and CDR2 SMNVEV (reference sequence). The V segment lost 5 bases and the J segment 3 bases; nucleotides outside the gene matches: 10. The CDR3 is CASSPRPRTGGYNEQFF. The CDR3 DNA sequence: TGTGCCAGCAGTCCTCGCCCGCGGACAGGGGGCTACAATGAGCAGTTCTTC.

The V and J genes are TRBV28 and TRBJ2-3; 7 bases fit TRBD2. The CDR3 has 13 residues. Germline V gene sequence: CDR1 MDHEN, CDR2 SYDVKM. The trim removed 7 bases at V and 5 bases at J, leaving 6 bases unmatched. Here the CDR3 reads CASKFGGGDTQYF. The CDR3 nucleotides are TGTGCCAGCAAGTTTGGGGGGGGAGATACGCAGTATTTT.

The CDR3: CASSGANNEQFF. CDR3 in DNA: TGCGCCAGCAGTGGGGCAAACAATGAGCAGTTCTTC. J is TRBJ2-1 and V is TRBV4-1, with D possibly TRBD1 on 5 matching bases. CDR3 length equals 12 residues. V gave up 6 bases and J gave up 5 bases, with 8 bases separating them. The germline V gene encodes CDR1 MGHRA and CDR2 YSYEKL.